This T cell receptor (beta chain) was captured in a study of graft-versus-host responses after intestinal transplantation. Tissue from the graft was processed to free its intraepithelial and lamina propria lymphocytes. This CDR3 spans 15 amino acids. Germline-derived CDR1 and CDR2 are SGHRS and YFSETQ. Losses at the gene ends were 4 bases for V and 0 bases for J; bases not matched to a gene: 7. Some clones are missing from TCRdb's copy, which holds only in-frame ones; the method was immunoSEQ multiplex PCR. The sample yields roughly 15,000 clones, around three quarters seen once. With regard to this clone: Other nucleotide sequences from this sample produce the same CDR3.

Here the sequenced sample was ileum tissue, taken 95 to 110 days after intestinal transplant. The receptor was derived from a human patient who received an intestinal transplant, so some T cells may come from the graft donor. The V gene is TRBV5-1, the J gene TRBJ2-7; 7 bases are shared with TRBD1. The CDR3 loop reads CASSPRQGSSYEQYF. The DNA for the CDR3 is TGCGCCAGCAGCCCGAGACAGGGCTCCTCCTACGAGCAGTACTTC.